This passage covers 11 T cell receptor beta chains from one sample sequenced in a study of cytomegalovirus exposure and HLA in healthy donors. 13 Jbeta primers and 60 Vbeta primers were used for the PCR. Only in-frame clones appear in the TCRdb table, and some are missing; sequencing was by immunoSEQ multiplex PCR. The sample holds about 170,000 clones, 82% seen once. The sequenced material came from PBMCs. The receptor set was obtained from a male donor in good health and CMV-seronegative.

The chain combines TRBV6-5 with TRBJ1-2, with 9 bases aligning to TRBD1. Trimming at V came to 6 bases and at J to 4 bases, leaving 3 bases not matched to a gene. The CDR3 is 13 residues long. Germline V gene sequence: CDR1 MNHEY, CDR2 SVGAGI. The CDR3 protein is CASRKDRGYGYTF. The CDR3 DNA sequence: TGTGCCAGCAGGAAGGACAGGGGCTATGGCTACACCTTC.

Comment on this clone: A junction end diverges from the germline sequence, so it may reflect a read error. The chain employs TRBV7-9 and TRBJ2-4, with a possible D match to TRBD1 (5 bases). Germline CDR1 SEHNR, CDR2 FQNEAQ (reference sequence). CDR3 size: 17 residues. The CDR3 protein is CSSSSTRSTDVINIQYF. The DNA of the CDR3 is TGTTCCAGCAGTTCTACCCGCTCGACAGACGTGATAAACATTCAGTACTTC.

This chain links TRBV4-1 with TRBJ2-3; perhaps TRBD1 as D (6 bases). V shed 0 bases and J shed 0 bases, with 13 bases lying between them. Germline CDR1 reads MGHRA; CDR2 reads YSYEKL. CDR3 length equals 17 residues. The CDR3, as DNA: TGCGCCAGCAGCCAAGATATGGACAGAGCTAGCACAGATACGCAGTATTTT. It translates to CASSQDMDRASTDTQYF.

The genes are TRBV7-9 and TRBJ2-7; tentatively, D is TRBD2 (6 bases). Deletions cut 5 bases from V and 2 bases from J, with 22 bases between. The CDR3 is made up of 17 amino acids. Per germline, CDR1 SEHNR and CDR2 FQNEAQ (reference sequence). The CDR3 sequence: CASSLYLAGLRPYEQYF. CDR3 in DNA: TGTGCCAGCAGCCTTTACTTGGCGGGGCTTAGACCCTACGAGCAGTACTTC.

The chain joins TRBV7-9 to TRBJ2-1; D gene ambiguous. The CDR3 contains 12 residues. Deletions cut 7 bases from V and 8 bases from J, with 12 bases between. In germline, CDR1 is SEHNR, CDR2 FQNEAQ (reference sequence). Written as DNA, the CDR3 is TGTGCCAGCATCTCCCGAGGCGATGAGCAGTTCTTC. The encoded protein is CASISRGDEQFF.

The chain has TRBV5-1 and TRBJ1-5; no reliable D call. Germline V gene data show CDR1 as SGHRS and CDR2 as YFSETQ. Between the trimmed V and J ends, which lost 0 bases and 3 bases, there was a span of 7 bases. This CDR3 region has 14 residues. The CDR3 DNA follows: TGCGCCAGCAGCTTGGACAGAAACAATCAGCCCCAGCATTTT. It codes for CASSLDRNNQPQHF.

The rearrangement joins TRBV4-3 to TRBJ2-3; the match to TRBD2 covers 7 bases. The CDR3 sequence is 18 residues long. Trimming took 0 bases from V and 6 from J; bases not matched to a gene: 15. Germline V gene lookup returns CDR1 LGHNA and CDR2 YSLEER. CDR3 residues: CASSQEVRLAVVADTQYF. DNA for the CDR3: TGCGCCAGCAGCCAAGAGGTTCGGCTAGCGGTAGTGGCGGATACGCAGTATTTT.

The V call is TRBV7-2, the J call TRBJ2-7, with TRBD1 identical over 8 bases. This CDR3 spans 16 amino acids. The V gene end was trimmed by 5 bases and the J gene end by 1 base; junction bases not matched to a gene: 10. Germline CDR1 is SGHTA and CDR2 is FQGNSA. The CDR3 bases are TGTGCCAGCAGCCCAAGGACAGGGCACGATTCCTACGAGCAGTACTTC. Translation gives CASSPRTGHDSYEQYF.

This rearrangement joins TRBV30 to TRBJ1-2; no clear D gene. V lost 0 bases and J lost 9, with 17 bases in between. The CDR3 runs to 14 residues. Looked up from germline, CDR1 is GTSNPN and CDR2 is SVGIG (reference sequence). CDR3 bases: TGTGCCTGGAGTGTAAGTTTCTCGGGGAACAGCTACACCTTC. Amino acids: CAWSVSFSGNSYTF.

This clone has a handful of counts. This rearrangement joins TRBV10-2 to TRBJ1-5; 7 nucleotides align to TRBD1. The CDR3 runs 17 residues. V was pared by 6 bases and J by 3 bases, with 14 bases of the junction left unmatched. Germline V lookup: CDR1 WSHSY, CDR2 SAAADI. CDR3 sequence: CASRRKQGLENNQPQHF. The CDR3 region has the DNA TGCGCCAGCAGACGAAAACAGGGGCTCGAAAACAATCAGCCCCAGCATTTT.

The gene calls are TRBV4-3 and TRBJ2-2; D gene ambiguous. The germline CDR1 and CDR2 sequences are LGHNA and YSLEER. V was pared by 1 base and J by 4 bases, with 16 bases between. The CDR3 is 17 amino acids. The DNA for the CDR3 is TGCGCCAGCAGCCAAGCCCCGAGCGTCTATGGCACCGGGGAGCTGTTTTTT. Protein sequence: CASSQAPSVYGTGELFF.